A selection of T cell receptor beta chains follows, all from one sample in a study of shared clonotypes between healthy human individuals. The protocol was immunoSEQ multiplex PCR, while the TCRdb copy is restricted to in-frame clones and leaves out a portion. The sample lists some 800,000 clones, 90% to 95% seen once, with 24% in the top ten. Sequences were obtained from naive CD8+ T cells sorted from blood. These receptors were obtained from a man aged 25 to 45 in good health. Each CDR3 is given with its conserved first and last residue. The D gene is left open where the match is weak. Not all rows give a size; the values are once, few, many and, for expanded clones, a class.

V	length	size	J	D	CDR3	DNA
TRBV6-5	14	once	TRBJ2-1	TRBD1	CASSSQAGGNEQFF	TGTGCCAGCAGTTCGCAGGCAGGGGGTAATGAGCAGTTCTTC
TRBV11-2	13	NA	TRBJ2-7	NA	CASAFGPSYEQYF	TGTGCCAGCGCCTTTGGGCCCTCCTACGAGCAGTACTTC
TRBV27	15	NA	TRBJ1-2	NA	CASRELPGTLYGYTF	TGTGCCAGCAGGGAACTTCCCGGGACACTCTATGGCTACACCTTC
TRBV28	13	NA	TRBJ1-2	NA	CASSLQDYYGYTF	TGTGCCAGCAGTCTTCAGGACTACTATGGCTACACCTTC
TRBV27	16	NA	TRBJ2-1	TRBD1	CASSPAQGASYNEQFF	TGTGCCAGCAGTCCCGCACAGGGGGCCTCCTACAATGAGCAGTTCTTC
TRBV7-9	17	NA	TRBJ2-3	NA	CASSLLQSLPTTDTQYF	TGTGCCAGCAGCTTACTCCAGAGTTTACCTACCACAGATACGCAGTATTTT
TRBV6-1	17	NA	TRBJ2-7	TRBD2	CASSEPIKREGPYEQYF	TGTGCCAGCAGTGAACCCATAAAGCGGGAGGGCCCCTACGAGCAGTACTTC
TRBV27	14	NA	TRBJ1-5	TRBD1	CASSPDRGNQPQHF	TGTGCCAGCAGCCCGGACAGGGGAAATCAGCCCCAGCATTTT
TRBV5-4	14	NA	TRBJ2-7	TRBD1	CASRFMGQGNEQYF	TGTGCCAGCAGATTTATGGGACAGGGAAACGAGCAGTACTTC
TRBV27	13	NA	TRBJ2-7	NA	CASSPRKVYEQYF	TGTGCCAGCAGCCCTAGGAAGGTTTACGAGCAGTACTTC
TRBV15	15	NA	TRBJ2-7	NA	CATSPEGLHPYEQYF	TGTGCCACCAGCCCCGAGGGCCTACACCCTTACGAGCAGTACTTC
TRBV2	17	NA	TRBJ2-7	TRBD1	CASSVPSDRVTSYEQYF	TGTGCCAGCAGTGTCCCCTCTGACAGGGTCACCTCCTACGAGCAGTACTTC
TRBV10-1	13	few	TRBJ2-7	TRBD2	CASSARGAYEQYF	TGCGCCAGCAGTGCACGGGGGGCCTACGAGCAGTACTTC
TRBV18	17	NA	TRBJ2-3	TRBD2	CASSPLTSGRGGDTQYF	TGTGCCAGCTCACCGCTGACTAGCGGGAGAGGTGGAGATACGCAGTATTTT
TRBV28	13	NA	TRBJ2-7	NA	CASSLWVSYEQYF	TGTGCCAGCAGTTTATGGGTATCGTACGAGCAGTACTTC
TRBV5-4	16	NA	TRBJ2-2	TRBD2	CASSYVSGGPRGELFF	TGTGCCAGCAGCTATGTATCGGGAGGGCCGCGCGGGGAGCTGTTTTTT
TRBV5-4	15	NA	TRBJ1-1	NA	CASSLEGFMNTEAFF	TGTGCCAGCAGCTTGGAAGGATTCATGAACACTGAAGCTTTCTTT
TRBV29-1	13	once	TRBJ2-2	NA	CSVRTGNTGELFF	TGCAGCGTACGAACAGGGAACACCGGGGAGCTGTTTTTT
TRBV12-5	14	NA	TRBJ2-2	TRBD1	CASGPETGAGELFF	TGTGCTAGTGGTCCAGAGACAGGGGCCGGGGAGCTGTTTTTT
TRBV27	13	NA	TRBJ2-5	TRBD2	CASTNSGRQTQYF	TGTGCCAGCACCAATAGCGGGAGACAGACCCAGTACTTC
TRBV10-3	15	NA	TRBJ1-2	NA	CAIMTTAGIQKGYTF	TGTGCCATCATGACTACTGCCGGGATCCAGAAGGGCTACACCTTC
TRBV7-9	15	NA	TRBJ1-1	NA	CASSPESGRDTEAFF	TGTGCCAGCAGCCCTGAGTCCGGCCGGGACACTGAAGCTTTCTTT
TRBV5-6	19	NA	TRBJ1-5	TRBD1	CASSPQPADRGHFEQPQHF	TGTGCCAGCAGCCCGCAGCCCGCCGACAGGGGGCATTTTGAGCAGCCCCAGCATTTT
TRBV7-2	15	NA	TRBJ2-5	TRBD2	CASSWTSGSLETQYF	TGTGCCAGCAGCTGGACTAGCGGGAGTTTAGAGACCCAGTACTTC
TRBV7-9	15	NA	TRBJ2-1	NA	CASSPGPTQTHEQFF	TGTGCCAGCAGCCCTGGGCCCACCCAGACCCATGAGCAGTTCTTC
TRBV30	13	NA	TRBJ2-1	NA	CAWSVNMGGEQFF	TGTGCCTGGAGTGTAAATATGGGAGGCGAGCAGTTCTTC
TRBV28	18	NA	TRBJ2-2	TRBD1	CASSPQRYDRAHTGELFF	TGTGCCAGCAGTCCCCAACGGTACGACAGGGCCCACACCGGGGAGCTGTTTTTT
TRBV6-1	18	NA	TRBJ2-7	NA	CASSEIGGIRALSYEQYF	TGTGCCAGCAGTGAAATTGGGGGTATACGGGCGCTCTCCTACGAGCAGTACTTC
TRBV4-1	14	once	TRBJ2-1	NA	CASSQPHGHNEQFF	TGCGCCAGCAGCCAGCCCCACGGCCACAATGAGCAGTTCTTC
TRBV19	13	NA	TRBJ2-1	NA	CASSIGGYHEQFF	TGTGCCAGTAGTATAGGGGGGTACCATGAGCAGTTCTTC
TRBV7-9	18	NA	TRBJ2-2	TRBD1	CASSTTSRDRERRGELFF	TGTGCCAGCAGCACCACTTCCCGGGACAGGGAGCGGCGCGGGGAGCTGTTTTTT
TRBV10-3	14	NA	TRBJ2-6	TRBD2	CAAAGGSGANVLTF	TGTGCCGCCGCCGGGGGGTCTGGGGCCAACGTCCTGACTTTC
TRBV7-9	16	NA	TRBJ2-7	TRBD1	CASSDKQGPDYYEQYF	TGTGCCAGCAGCGACAAACAGGGGCCTGACTACTACGAGCAGTACTTC
TRBV28	16	NA	TRBJ2-3	TRBD2	CASTLAGGPGTDTQYF	TGTGCCAGCACCCTAGCGGGAGGGCCGGGCACAGATACGCAGTATTTT
TRBV7-9	15	NA	TRBJ2-1	TRBD2	CASTTIAGSYNEQFF	TGTGCCAGCACCACGATAGCGGGCTCCTACAATGAGCAGTTCTTC
TRBV27	17	NA	TRBJ2-1	TRBD1	CASSRDRKSFSYNEQFF	TGTGCCAGCAGCCGGGACAGAAAGTCGTTCTCCTACAATGAGCAGTTCTTC